This TCR beta chain was obtained from a study of T cell repertoires in cytomegalovirus infection. TCRdb redid the calling of the reads with MiXCR, one entry per CDR3 protein. This table holds 450,000 to 600,000 distinct CDR3 sequences, approximately 10% found once. V was clipped by 6 bases and J by 2 bases; unmatched bases: 13. In germline, CDR1 is LNHDA, CDR2 SQIVND (reference sequence). There are 17 residues in the CDR3. The rearrangement links TRBV19 to TRBJ1-1; 9 nucleotides agree with TRBD1. The sequencing sample was made of PBMCs. The source is a human donor in good health (CMV status not recorded). Some clones in this sample may be carry-over from other donors' samples. The chain's CDR3 is CASRVTGGPTKNTEAFF. For the CDR3, the DNA is TGTGCCAGTAGGGTCACAGGGGGCCCCACTAAAAACACTGAAGCTTTCTTT.